The 32 T cell receptor beta chains reported below all come from one sample, sequenced in a study of blood T cell repertoires in COVID-19. Clones were read by immunoSEQ multiplex PCR, and TCRdb kept only the in-frame ones, dropping some. The sample records 200,000 to 250,000 clones, under 90% being singletons. Sequenced material: PBMCs or T cells enriched from blood (not recorded which). The receptors shown here come from a woman aged 50 to 60 who had been exposed to COVID-19.

The rearrangement joins TRBV19 to TRBJ1-1; TRBD1 matches at 9 bases. CDR1 and CDR2 (germline): LNHDA, SQIVND (reference sequence). The CDR3 runs 14 residues. Trimming took 3 bases from V and 7 from J; bases not matched to a gene: 6. CDR3 nucleotides: TGTGCCAGTAGTATCACCGGGACAGGGAGTGAAGCTTTCTTT. This sequence encodes CASSITGTGSEAFF.

The chain combines TRBV12-3 or TRBV12-4 with TRBJ1-5; D ambiguous. V was trimmed by 5 bases and J by 2 bases, leaving 7 bases between them. This CDR3 comprises 13 residues. CDR3 region: CASSTRGNQPQHF. The CDR3 DNA reads as TGTGCCAGCAGTACCCGAGGCAATCAGCCCCAGCATTTT.

The chain couples TRBV4-3 to TRBJ2-5; TRBD1 is a possible D gene (5 bases). The CDR3 has 16 residues. CDR1 and CDR2 (germline): LGHNA, YSLEER. The germline V and J ends were trimmed by 0 bases and 5 bases, with 16 bases remaining between them. The CDR3 loop reads CASSQEWNRPWETQYF. CDR3 sequence (DNA): TGCGCCAGCAGCCAAGAATGGAACAGGCCCTGGGAGACCCAGTACTTC.

The chain combines TRBV9 with TRBJ2-1, with 7 bases matching TRBD2. The CDR3 has 14 residues. V lost 4 bases and J lost 9; bases outside the gene matches: 10. The germline gives CDR1 SGDLS, CDR2 YYNGEE. CDR3 protein: CASSTGLFLGEQFF. The CDR3 bases are TGTGCCAGCAGCACGGGACTATTCTTGGGTGAGCAGTTCTTC.

To note about this clone: This sample also contains other DNA sequences that code for the same CDR3. The chain recombines TRBV5-1 with TRBJ1-3; TRBD1 aligns across 7 bases. The CDR3 has 15 residues. Germline V lookup: CDR1 SGHRS, CDR2 YFSETQ. Trimming cost V 0 bases and J 3 bases; bases outside gene matches: 3. CDR3: CASSLEAGGGNTIYF. CDR3 nucleotide sequence: TGCGCCAGCAGCTTGGAGGCAGGGGGTGGAAACACCATATATTTT.

This clone showed up just once. The chain is built from TRBV5-6 and TRBJ1-3; no definite D call. Germline loops: CDR1 SGHDT, CDR2 YYEEEE. The CDR3 runs to 16 residues. Trimming stripped 3 bases from V and 0 bases from J, with 13 bases between. The CDR3 reads CASSSLGPSSGNTIYF. CDR3 DNA sequence: TGTGCCAGCAGCTCCCTAGGCCCCTCCTCTGGAAACACCATATATTTT.

This sequence joins TRBV7-8 and TRBJ1-4; tentatively, D is TRBD1 (5 bases). The CDR3 is 15 amino acids. V dropped 4 bases and J dropped 15 bases, with 24 bases sitting between them. CDR1 SGHVS and CDR2 FQNEAQ come from the germline V gene. The CDR3 spells CASSSTGTPQMKLFF. CDR3 coding DNA: TGTGCCAGCAGCTCCACCGGGACTCCTCAGATGAAGTTGTTTTTT.

The V and J genes are TRBV6-5 and TRBJ1-5; 8 bases fit TRBD1. Losses at the gene ends were 8 bases for V and 3 bases for J; bases not matched to a gene: 6. Germline loops: CDR1 MNHEY, CDR2 SVGAGI. This CDR3 spans 14 amino acids. The CDR3: CASGQTGDNQPQHF. For the CDR3, the DNA is TGTGCCAGCGGACAGACAGGGGACAATCAGCCCCAGCATTTT.

This clone was seen a handful of times. V gene TRBV11-2 combines with J gene TRBJ2-1; perhaps TRBD2 as D (6 bases). Germline V gives CDR1 SGHAT, CDR2 FQNNGV. This CDR3 region has 16 residues. Trimming shortened V by 4 bases and J by 7 bases, and 20 bases separated the two germline ends. CDR3 bases: TGTGCCAGCAGCTCGACTAGTTGGAGCAGGGAGAATGAGCAGTTCTTC. This translates into CASSSTSWSRENEQFF.

The chain uses TRBV18 and TRBJ1-1, with TRBD1 as a possible D gene (5 bases). The CDR3 sequence is 12 residues long. CDR1 and CDR2 (germline): KGHSH, LQKENI. Between the trimmed V and J ends, which lost 3 bases and 7 bases, there was a span of 9 bases. The CDR3 region has the DNA TGTGCCAGCTCACCGACAGCCGGTGAAGCTTTCTTT. Its translation is CASSPTAGEAFF.

This chain links TRBV9 with TRBJ2-1; 7 positions agree with TRBD1. Trimming at V came to 5 bases and at J to 7 bases, leaving 18 bases not matched to a gene. Germline-derived CDR1 and CDR2 are SGDLS and YYNGEE. The CDR3 covers 17 residues. Here the CDR3 reads CASSPIRVTGRGNEQFF. The CDR3 bases are TGTGCCAGCAGTCCGATAAGGGTGACAGGGAGAGGTAATGAGCAGTTCTTC.

The rearrangement uses TRBV27 and TRBJ1-6, with D unclear. CDR1 MNHEY and CDR2 SMNVEV come from the germline V gene (reference sequence). The CDR3 is made up of 14 amino acids. Deletions cut 2 bases from V and 6 bases from J, with 8 bases between. CDR3 protein: CASSLGGFNSPLHF. CDR3 in DNA: TGTGCCAGCAGTTTAGGCGGGTTTAATTCACCCCTCCACTTT.

The J gene is TRBJ1-5, the V gene TRBV7-2, with D unresolved. Trimming took off 1 base at V and 1 base at J, with 5 bases between the two ends. Germline CDR1 SGHTA, CDR2 FQGNSA. This CDR3 has 14 amino acids. The CDR3, as DNA: TGTGCCAGCAGCTTAGTACAAAGCAATCAGCCCCAGCATTTT. It encodes CASSLVQSNQPQHF.

This chain joins TRBV6-6 and TRBJ1-1, with 9 bases lining up with TRBD1. Trimming took 10 bases from V and 1 from J; bases not matched to a gene: 4. CDR1 MNHNY and CDR2 SVGAGI come from the germline V gene (reference sequence). This CDR3 is 13 amino acids long. In DNA, the CDR3 is TGTGCCACTATGGGACAGGGGAACACTGAAGCTTTCTTT. This encodes CATMGQGNTEAFF.

The V and J genes are TRBV30 and TRBJ1-6; maybe TRBD1 (5 bases). Germline V lookup: CDR1 GTSNPN, CDR2 SVGIG (reference sequence). This CDR3 region has 14 residues. V was shortened by 6 bases and J by 10 bases, with 19 bases between the two germline ends. The CDR3 protein is CACGKGDVISPLHF. Written as DNA, the CDR3 is TGTGCCTGCGGAAAAGGGGATGTAATATCACCCCTCCACTTT.

The chain has TRBV28 and TRBJ2-1; 8 bases agree with TRBD2. V trimming: 4 bases; J trimming: 4 bases; junction bases outside the gene matches: 9. The CDR3 covers 16 residues. Germline V gene lookup returns CDR1 MDHEN and CDR2 SYDVKM. CDR3 nucleotide sequence: TGTGCCAGCAGTTCCTCGCTAGCGGGCGTATACAATGAGCAGTTCTTC. Its translation is CASSSSLAGVYNEQFF.

In its sample, this clone was seen once. CDR3 coding DNA: TGCGCCAGCAGCTTGCCCAGACAGGGTGGTACCGGGGAGCTGTTTTTT. Translation gives CASSLPRQGGTGELFF. The chain couples TRBV5-1 to TRBJ2-2; 7 bases align to TRBD1. Germline CDR1 and CDR2: SGHRS and YFSETQ. The CDR3 totals 16 residues. V lost 1 base and J lost 5; bases outside the gene matches: 8.

The chain uses TRBV28 and TRBJ1-3; tentative D call: TRBD1 (6 bases). CDR3 size: 15 residues. Trimming took off 4 bases at V and 2 bases at J, with 12 bases between the two ends. Germline CDR1 reads MDHEN; CDR2 reads SYDVKM. The CDR3 nucleotides read TGTGCCAGCAGTTCCGGACAGATCCCTGGAAACACCATATATTTT. This sequence encodes CASSSGQIPGNTIYF.

This sequence joins TRBV10-3 and TRBJ1-1; 9 nucleotides match TRBD1. CDR3 length: 16 amino acids. CDR1 and CDR2 from the germline V gene are ENHRY and SYGVKD. The V segment lost 6 bases and the J segment 1 base; nucleotides outside the gene matches: 9. The CDR3 DNA is TGTGCCATCAGGGGACAGGGAGGGGTGGGGAACACTGAAGCTTTCTTT. It translates to CAIRGQGGVGNTEAFF.

There are a few counts of this clone. The rearrangement joins TRBV3-1 (or the pseudogene TRBV3-2) to TRBJ1-1; D perhaps matches TRBD1 (5 bases). The CDR3 runs to 13 residues. V shed 4 bases and J shed 1 base, with 7 bases lying between them. Germline-derived CDR1 and CDR2 are LGHDT and YNNKEL (reference sequence). CDR3 in DNA: TGTGCCAGCAGCCCGACAGCGAACACTGAAGCTTTCTTT. Its translation: CASSPTANTEAFF.

The gene calls are TRBV6-6 and TRBJ1-2, with 7 bases aligning to TRBD1. The junction had 6 bases not matched to a gene; V was cut back by 0 bases and J by 5 bases. The V gene's germline CDR1 is MNHNY and CDR2 SVGAGI (reference sequence). This CDR3 has 15 residues. CDR3 sequence (DNA): TGTGCCAGCAGTTACTCTGACAGGGCGGGGTATGGCTACACCTTC. It specifies CASSYSDRAGYGYTF.

J is TRBJ1-2 and V is TRBV7-9, with a tentative D call TRBD1 (6 bases). The V gene's germline CDR1 is SEHNR and CDR2 FQNEAQ (reference sequence). Trimming removed 8 bases at V and 0 bases at J, with 10 bases between. The CDR3 contains 13 residues. The CDR3 DNA follows: TGTGCCAGCGGGACAAACACTAACTATGGCTACACCTTC. Its protein product is CASGTNTNYGYTF.

The rearrangement joins TRBV27 to TRBJ1-5; D is unclear. The CDR3 is made up of 15 amino acids. V was pared by 6 bases and J by 3 bases, with 15 bases between. Germline values: CDR1 MNHEY, CDR2 SMNVEV (reference sequence). CDR3 sequence: CASRYRGTNNQPQHF. The DNA of the CDR3 is TGTGCCAGCAGGTACCGGGGTACAAACAATCAGCCCCAGCATTTT.

The chain is built from TRBV27 and TRBJ2-1, with 10 bases identical to TRBD2. The germline V gene encodes CDR1 MNHEY and CDR2 SMNVEV (reference sequence). The CDR3 covers 15 residues. The J segment lost 6 bases and the V segment lost 4 bases, leaving 6 bases of the junction unmatched. This CDR3 reads CASSSSGGAVNEQFF. The CDR3 DNA is TGTGCCAGCAGTTCCAGCGGGGGGGCCGTCAATGAGCAGTTCTTC.

J is TRBJ1-3 and V is TRBV28, with 7 bases lining up with TRBD1. The length of the CDR3 is 15 residues. V was clipped by 4 bases and J by 1 base; unmatched bases: 4. Germline CDR1 and CDR2: MDHEN and SYDVKM. The CDR3 DNA sequence: TGTGCCAGCAGTTCACTGGGACAGTCTGGAAACACCATATATTTT. Residues: CASSSLGQSGNTIYF.

J is TRBJ1-1 and V is TRBV27, with TRBD1 identical over 8 bases. V trimming: 5 bases; J trimming: 8 bases; junction bases outside the gene matches: 4. This CDR3 has 12 amino acids. Germline loops: CDR1 MNHEY, CDR2 SMNVEV (reference sequence). CDR3 bases: TGTGCCAGCAGTCCTGGGACAGGAGAAGCTTTCTTT. Translating gives CASSPGTGEAFF.

This clone was counted many times. The V and J genes are TRBV6-5 and TRBJ1-1; D uncertain. Per germline, CDR1 MNHEY and CDR2 SVGAGI. This CDR3 region has 13 residues. The germline V and J ends were trimmed by 4 bases and 1 base, with 7 bases remaining between them. The CDR3 DNA reads TGTGCCAGCAGTTCCCTAGGGAACACTGAAGCTTTCTTT. Translating gives CASSSLGNTEAFF.

This clone turned up a few times. V and J are TRBV7-2 and TRBJ2-3; tentative D call: TRBD2 (6 bases). The V gene's germline CDR1 is SGHTA and CDR2 FQGNSA. The CDR3 totals 15 residues. The ends were cut back, 5 bases at V and 4 bases at J, with 16 bases in the middle. The CDR3, as DNA: TGTGCCAGCAGCACCCTAGCGTTAGGCGCAGATACGCAGTATTTT. Translation gives CASSTLALGADTQYF.

V and J are TRBV30 and TRBJ1-2; D is unresolved. The V gene lost 3 bases and the J gene lost 3 bases, with 8 bases spanning the gap. From germline, CDR1 is GTSNPN and CDR2 SVGIG (reference sequence). The CDR3 spans 12 residues. The CDR3 nucleotides read TGTGCCTGGAGCCCCGGGGACTATGGCTACACCTTC. This translates into CAWSPGDYGYTF.

The gene calls are TRBV19 and TRBJ1-4; maybe TRBD1 (5 bases). Trimming removed 0 bases from V and 8 bases from J, with 13 bases in between. The CDR3 length is 15 residues. The V gene's germline CDR1 is LNHDA and CDR2 SQIVND (reference sequence). The CDR3 DNA reads as TGTGCCAGTAGTATAGAGGGGCAGGGAGGCGAAAAACTGTTTTTT. Protein product: CASSIEGQGGEKLFF.

This clone has just one count. CDR3 sequence (DNA): TGTGCCAGCTCCTCAGGTATGAACACTGAAGCTTTCTTT. Its translation is CASSSGMNTEAFF. The V call is TRBV9, the J call TRBJ1-1; D is uncertain. V was pared by 7 bases and J by 0 bases, with 10 bases between. The CDR3 consists of 13 residues. CDR1 is SGDLS, CDR2 YYNGEE, per germline.

The V call is TRBV7-2, the J call TRBJ1-6; 9 bases fit TRBD1. CDR1 is SGHTA and CDR2 is FQGNSA in the germline V gene. The CDR3 has 15 amino acids. Unmatched junction bases numbered 9, after V lost 5 bases and J lost 10 bases. The CDR3 DNA reads as TGTGCCAGCAGCCCACCCGGACAGGGGAACTCACCCCTCCACTTT. This encodes CASSPPGQGNSPLHF.